The sample holds one count of the clone carrying this T cell receptor beta chain. Per the study methods: Counts of nucleated cells, estimated from reference gene primer amplification, were obtained. TCRdb's table, derived via immunoSEQ multiplex PCR, lists solely in-frame clones and lacks some. The V and J calls and clone size are taken from that table; D and trimming were inferred from the DNA. The data contain tens of thousands of clones, about 85% of them singletons. Germline CDR1 is SGHVS and CDR2 is FQNEAQ. This CDR3 comprises 18 residues. V dropped 3 bases and J dropped 0; count of bases not matched to a gene: 4. The data were taken from a study of blood T cell repertoires in COVID-19.

The sequenced sample consisted of peripheral blood. The V and J genes are TRBV7-8 and TRBJ2-2, with 13 positions matching TRBD2. The sequence was collected from a man aged 60 to 75 with acute or convalescent COVID-19. This CDR3 is CASSLVTSGGPNTGELFF. CDR3 in DNA: TGTGCCAGCAGCTTGGTGACTAGCGGGGGGCCGAACACCGGGGAGCTGTTTTTT.